These T cell receptor beta chains were read from a single sample in a study of beta chain features in type 1 diabetes. Using immunoSEQ multiplex PCR, the repertoire was profiled, and TCRdb retains in-frame clones only, with some absent. Here the sample spans 600,000 or so clones, around an eighth being singletons. The sequenced sample consisted of naive CD4+ T cells from blood. Receptors were obtained from a young man with type 1 diabetes. Both conserved end residues are part of each CDR3. A D gene is named only where the DNA matches it firmly. Clone sizes are given selectively: once, few, many, or a class where the clone is expanded.

d_call clone_size j_call v_call cdr3_aa cdr3_nt
- - TRBJ2-7 TRBV18 CASSPPSRRQAKYEQYF TGTGCCAGCTCACCACCGAGCCGGAGGCAGGCAAAGTACGAGCAGTACTTC
- few TRBJ1-1 TRBV29-1 CSGSMDSLNTEAFF TGCAGCGGTTCCATGGACAGCCTGAACACTGAAGCTTTCTTT
- few TRBJ1-2 TRBV4-2 CASSQDQVDYGYTF TGTGCCAGCAGCCAAGACCAGGTGGACTATGGCTACACCTTC
TRBD2 - TRBJ2-5 TRBV9 CASSVGGLAGGAGGQYF TGTGCCAGCAGCGTAGGGGGACTAGCGGGTGGCGCAGGGGGCCAGTACTTC
TRBD2 few TRBJ2-7 TRBV15 CATSRGYLAGGHEQYF TGTGCCACCAGCAGAGGCTACCTTGCGGGGGGCCACGAGCAGTACTTC
TRBD1 few TRBJ2-7 TRBV28 CASIPGDSYEQYF TGTGCCAGCATACCAGGGGACAGCTACGAGCAGTACTTC
TRBD2 - TRBJ2-3 TRBV7-2 CASSLYSGIGTQYF TGTGCCAGCAGCTTATATAGCGGGATAGGTACGCAGTATTTT
TRBD1 - TRBJ2-7 TRBV29-1 CSVEDPRDRGYEQYF TGCAGCGTTGAAGACCCCCGGGACAGGGGCTACGAGCAGTACTTC
TRBD1 few TRBJ1-1 TRBV25-1 CASSLGGTGYTEAFF TGTGCCAGCAGTTTAGGGGGGACAGGATACACTGAAGCTTTCTTT
TRBD2 - TRBJ2-7 TRBV25-1 CASSFMASGRRQYF TGTGCCAGCAGTTTCATGGCTAGCGGGAGGAGGCAGTACTTC
- few TRBJ1-2 TRBV29-1 CSALGDGYTF TGCAGCGCCCTAGGGGATGGCTACACCTTC
- - TRBJ2-7 TRBV9 CASSGDSYEQYF TGTGCCAGCAGCGGGGACTCCTACGAGCAGTACTTC
- - TRBJ1-4 TRBV30 CAWSGDALTSLFF TGTGCCTGGAGTGGGGACGCGTTGACTTCTCTGTTTTTT
- few TRBJ2-5 TRBV5-6 CASSLATETQYF TGTGCCAGCAGCTTGGCCACGGAGACCCAGTACTTC
- few TRBJ2-3 TRBV2 CASSLELMGRSTDTQYF TGTGCCAGCAGTCTGGAGCTGATGGGACGGAGCACAGATACGCAGTATTTT
TRBD1 - TRBJ2-5 TRBV28 CASRQGALETQYF TGTGCCAGCAGGCAGGGGGCGCTTGAGACCCAGTACTTC
- - TRBJ2-1 TRBV9 CASSVASRQAGDNEQFF TGTGCCAGCAGCGTAGCCTCCCGACAGGCAGGTGACAATGAGCAGTTCTTC
- - TRBJ1-4 TRBV19 CASITPGNRNEKLFF TGTGCCAGTATAACGCCGGGGAACCGAAATGAAAAACTGTTTTTT
TRBD2 - TRBJ2-3 TRBV5-1 CASSLVRAGADTQYF TGCGCCAGCAGCTTGGTCCGGGCGGGAGCCGATACGCAGTATTTT
TRBD1 - TRBJ1-5 TRBV7-2 CASSLVAGAGGAGQPQHF TGTGCCAGCAGCTTAGTAGCGGGGGCAGGGGGCGCAGGTCAGCCCCAGCATTTT
TRBD1 once TRBJ2-5 TRBV9 CASSVATGGGETQYF TGTGCCAGCAGCGTAGCTACAGGGGGCGGGGAGACCCAGTACTTC
- - TRBJ1-5 TRBV2 CASSEGLNQPQHF TGTGCCAGCAGTGAAGGACTGAATCAGCCCCAGCATTTT
- - TRBJ1-2 TRBV7-9 CASSLAPTHAGYTF TGTGCCAGCAGCTTAGCACCGACCCACGCCGGCTACACCTTC
- - TRBJ2-4 TRBV7-2 CASSLEAAKNIQYF TGTGCCAGCAGCTTAGAGGCAGCCAAAAACATTCAGTACTTC
- - TRBJ1-1 TRBV28 CASCLMNTEAFF TGTGCCAGCTGCTTAATGAACACTGAAGCTTTCTTT
TRBD2 few TRBJ2-7 TRBV5-4 CASSPRPSGGAVVYEQYF TGTGCCAGCAGTCCGAGGCCTAGCGGGGGGGCCGTAGTCTACGAGCAGTACTTC
- - TRBJ2-1 TRBV30 CAWSNSGTSYNEQFF TGTGCCTGGAGTAATAGCGGAACCTCCTACAATGAGCAGTTCTTC
- few TRBJ1-2 TRBV29-1 CSVGQNDGYTF TGCAGCGTCGGACAGAATGATGGCTACACCTTC
- few TRBJ2-3 TRBV15 CATSTRRWSTDTQYF TGTGCCACCAGCACCCGCCGATGGAGCACAGATACGCAGTATTTT
- few TRBJ1-1 TRBV6-5 CASSYRGNTEAFF TGTGCCAGCAGTTACCGGGGGAACACTGAAGCTTTCTTT
- - TRBJ1-6 TRBV6-5 CASSYSGSDSPLHF TGTGCCAGCAGTTACTCGGGCAGCGACTCACCCCTCCACTTT
TRBD2 - TRBJ2-7 TRBV7-2 CASSSRSGTSSHEQYF TGTGCCAGCAGCTCGAGGTCGGGGACTAGTTCCCACGAGCAGTACTTC
TRBD2 few TRBJ2-1 TRBV7-9 CASSGLKRLAGNEQFF TGTGCCAGCAGCGGATTGAAGCGGCTAGCGGGTAATGAGCAGTTCTTC
- - TRBJ2-1 TRBV18 CASSPLGGDNEQFF TGTGCCAGCTCACCCCTCGGCGGCGACAATGAGCAGTTCTTC
- few TRBJ2-1 TRBV27 CASSYTPDSSYNEQFF TGTGCCAGCAGTTATACCCCGGACAGCTCCTACAATGAGCAGTTCTTC
- - TRBJ2-1 TRBV30 CAWSVHRLASYNEQFF TGTGCCTGGAGTGTACACCGCCTGGCCTCCTACAATGAGCAGTTCTTC
TRBD1 few TRBJ2-1 TRBV4-1 CASRQQGVNEQFF TGCGCCAGCAGACAACAGGGGGTTAATGAGCAGTTCTTC
TRBD1 few TRBJ1-2 TRBV9 CASSPDPGQGQGYTF TGTGCCAGCAGCCCAGACCCTGGACAGGGGCAGGGCTACACCTTC